This T cell receptor (beta chain) was captured in a study of radiotherapy plus CTLA-4 blockade in lung cancer. Study background: Across the patients, objective responses occurred in approximately 18%, and disease control in 31%. General observations from the study: Blood-borne expansion of tumor-derived TCR clones followed radiotherapy plus ipilimumab. The best prediction of response reportedly came from early blood T cell clone dynamics, with interferon-beta.

Turning to this clone: Its target is unknown.

Data came from immunoSEQ multiplex PCR; TCRdb stores just in-frame clones and leaves some out. The sample lists about 100,000 clones; about four fifths were seen once. Germline V lookup: CDR1 LGHNA, CDR2 YNFKEQ. The CDR3 covers 14 residues. V lost 4 bases, J lost 2 bases, and 2 bases stayed unmatched. Material: peripheral blood, obtained from a patient treated with radiotherapy plus ipilimumab. This TCR was recovered from a human donor with non-small cell lung cancer who had stable disease on radiotherapy plus ipilimumab. This chain connects TRBV4-2 to TRBJ2-7; 10 positions match TRBD2. The CDR3 DNA reads as TGTGCCAGCAGCCCCGGACTAGCGGCCTACGAGCAGTACTTC. Translated, it gives CASSPGLAAYEQYF.